This entry lists 23 T cell receptor beta chains sequenced from one sample in a study of T cell repertoires in cytomegalovirus infection. TCRdb re-called the reads with MiXCR, one entry per CDR3 protein. The sample lists just under 550,000 distinct CDR3 sequences, around a quarter occurring once. Sequenced material: PBMCs. Every receptor here comes from a human donor in good health (CMV status not recorded). Some clones in this sample may be carry-over from other donors' samples.

This chain joins TRBV5-4 and TRBJ2-7, with D possibly being TRBD1 or TRBD2 (5 bases each). The ends were cut back, 3 bases at V and 4 bases at J, with 11 bases in the middle. Germline V lookup: CDR1 SGHNT, CDR2 YYREEE (reference sequence). CDR3 length: 13 residues. The CDR3 DNA is TGTGCCAGCAGCTGGGGGAACGCGTACGAGCAGTACTTC. It is translated as CASSWGNAYEQYF.

This clonotype was recorded at least ten times. The V gene is TRBV7-2, the J gene TRBJ2-7, with TRBD2 as a possible D gene (6 bases). From germline, CDR1 is SGHTA and CDR2 FQGNSA. This CDR3 has 14 residues. V lost 4 bases and J lost 5, with 15 bases in between. The CDR3 region has the DNA TGTGCCAGCAGCTCGTTCGGGGGACCAAACGAGCAGTACTTC. Protein product: CASSSFGGPNEQYF.

V usage is TRBV29-1 and J usage is TRBJ2-7; 11 bases fit TRBD2. The CDR3 has 15 residues. V gave up 7 bases and J gave up 3 bases; unmatched junction bases: 11. Germline lookup yields CDR1 SQVTM and CDR2 ANQGSEA. The CDR3 region is CSASTTSGEHYEQYV. In DNA form, the CDR3 reads TGCAGCGCATCCACGACTAGCGGGGAACACTACGAGCAGTACGTC.

The rearrangement links TRBV5-6 to TRBJ2-1, with TRBD2 matching over 8 bases. CDR3 size: 17 residues. With V trimmed by 0 bases and J by 6 bases, 11 bases remained unmatched. The V gene's germline CDR1 is SGHDT and CDR2 YYEEEE. The CDR3 nucleotides are TGTGCCAGCAGCTTGGAGGGTGGGACTAGATCGGGCAATGAGCAGTTCTTC. It yields the protein CASSLEGGTRSGNEQFF. The variable domain in full, with the rest retrieved from reference TRBV5-6 and TRBJ2-1, is DAGVTQSPTHLIKTRGQQVTLRCSPKSGHDTVSWYQQALGQGPQFIFQYYEEEERQRGNFPDRFSGHQFPNYSSELNVNALLLGDSALYLCASSLEGGTRSGNEQFFGPGTRLTVL.

V and J are TRBV5-1 and TRBJ2-1; D may be TRBD2 (6 bases). The V end was cut by 2 bases, the J end by 9 bases, with 18 bases between. The CDR3 consists of 15 residues. Per germline, CDR1 SGHRS and CDR2 YFSETQ. In DNA, the CDR3 is TGCGCCAGCAGCTTCGGAGCCCGGACTATCGGTGAGCAGTTCTTC. It specifies CASSFGARTIGEQFF.

The chain has TRBV18 and TRBJ1-4; D unclear. Between the trimmed V and J ends, which lost 5 bases and 7 bases, there was a span of 14 bases. The length of the CDR3 is 14 residues. The germline V gene encodes CDR1 KGHSH and CDR2 LQKENI. DNA of the CDR3: TGTGCCAGCTCAACCGCGAGCCTGGGTGAAAAACTGTTTTTT. This codes for CASSTASLGEKLFF.

The chain carries TRBV29-1 and TRBJ1-3; D gene ambiguous. This CDR3 has 13 amino acids. Trimming removed 5 bases at V and 3 bases at J, with 11 bases between. Per the germline V gene, CDR1 is SQVTM and CDR2 is ANQGSEA. The CDR3 here is CSVLEEFGNTIYF. DNA of the CDR3: TGCAGCGTTCTGGAGGAATTTGGAAACACCATATATTTT.

The V call is TRBV10-3, the J call TRBJ2-3; 11 bases fit TRBD2. V dropped 5 bases and J dropped 2; count of bases not matched to a gene: 9. The CDR3 sequence is 17 residues long. Looked up from germline, CDR1 is ENHRY and CDR2 is SYGVKD. The CDR3 protein is CAISSGTSGRATDTQYF. The DNA for the CDR3 is TGTGCCATCAGTTCGGGCACTAGCGGGAGAGCCACAGATACGCAGTATTTT.

The sample holds many counts of this clonotype. J is TRBJ1-1 and V is TRBV12-3 or TRBV12-4; TRBD1 might be the D (5 bases). Between the trimmed V and J ends, which lost 6 bases and 5 bases, there was a span of 10 bases. This CDR3 has 12 residues. The CDR3 loop reads CASSRGGTEAFF. CDR3 coding DNA: TGTGCCAGCAGCCGGGGGGGGACTGAAGCTTTCTTT.

This clonotype was counted ten times or more. V and J are TRBV7-2 and TRBJ2-1; D is unresolved. CDR3 length: 15 residues. With 3 bases removed from V and 2 bases from J, the gap between germline ends came to 11 bases. From germline, CDR1 is SGHTA and CDR2 FQGNSA. This CDR3 is CASSLVGVTYNEQFF. CDR3 nucleotide sequence: TGTGCCAGCAGCTTGGTGGGCGTTACCTACAATGAGCAGTTCTTC. The complete variable domain, with remaining parts taken from reference TRBV7-2 and TRBJ2-1, reads GAGVSQSPSNKVTEKGKDVELRCDPISGHTALYWYRQSLGQGLEFLIYFQGNSAPDKSGLPSDRFSAERTGGSVSTLTIQRTQQEDSAVYLCASSLVGVTYNEQFFGPGTRLTVL.

This chain links TRBV29-1 with TRBJ1-1; tentative D call: TRBD1 (6 bases). V was pared by 7 bases and J by 0 bases, with 12 bases between. The CDR3 sequence is 13 residues long. Germline lookup yields CDR1 SQVTM and CDR2 ANQGSEA. CDR3 nucleotide sequence: TGCAGCGCCAACAGGGCCATGAACACTGAAGCTTTCTTT. This sequence encodes CSANRAMNTEAFF.

This clonotype was found a few times. The chain links TRBV29-1 to TRBJ2-1, with D possibly being TRBD1 (5 bases). V dropped 6 bases and J dropped 9 bases, with 18 bases sitting between them. This CDR3 has 13 amino acids. Germline V gene sequence: CDR1 SQVTM, CDR2 ANQGSEA. The CDR3 bases are TGCAGCGTGACCCCCAGGGATTCAGGTGAGCAGTTCTTC. Translating gives CSVTPRDSGEQFF.

This clonotype was observed a handful of times. The chain has TRBV7-2 and TRBJ1-2, with D possibly TRBD1 on 5 matching bases. The germline gives CDR1 SGHTA, CDR2 FQGNSA. Trimming cost V 2 bases and J 2 bases, with 12 bases left between them. The length of the CDR3 is 15 residues. CDR3 amino acids: CASSLSLGLNYGYTF. CDR3 DNA: TGTGCCAGCAGCTTAAGTTTGGGACTCAACTATGGCTACACCTTC.

This chain connects TRBV19 to TRBJ1-3; D is undetermined. The CDR3 covers 15 residues. Germline CDR1 is LNHDA and CDR2 is SQIVND (reference sequence). Trimming cost V 6 bases and J 3 bases, with 15 bases left between them. The CDR3 nucleotides are TGTGCCAGTAGGGCCCGAGGGATGGATGGAAACACCATATATTTT. Encoded protein: CASRARGMDGNTIYF. Complete variable domain (other parts from reference TRBV19 and TRBJ1-3): DGGITQSPKYLFRKEGQNVTLSCEQNLNHDAMYWYRQDPGQGLRLIYYSQIVNDFQKGDIAEGYSVSREKKESFPLTVTSAQKNPTAFYLCASRARGMDGNTIYFGEGSWLTVV.

In its sample, this clonotype was seen many times. This sequence joins TRBV7-9 and TRBJ1-1; the match to TRBD1 covers 7 bases. This CDR3 has 16 amino acids. With V trimmed by 4 bases and J by 2 bases, 10 bases remained unmatched. Germline assignment: CDR1 SEHNR and CDR2 FQNEAQ (reference sequence). CDR3 DNA: TGTGCCAGCAGCTCAGCTCCGGGACAGACTAACACTGAAGCTTTCTTT. Its translation: CASSSAPGQTNTEAFF.

Of note for this clonotype: This likely comes from a read error, as the CDR3 has no conserved phenylalanine or tryptophan at its end. The rearrangement uses TRBV7-2 and TRBJ1-1; D is unresolved. This CDR3 comprises 15 residues. The germline V gene has CDR1 SGHTA and CDR2 FQGNSA. V lost 3 bases and J lost 1, with 12 bases in between. The CDR3 region is CASSFNPAANTEAFS. For the CDR3, the DNA is TGTGCCAGCAGCTTTAATCCCGCCGCGAACACTGAAGCTTTCTCT.

This chain connects TRBV10-2 to TRBJ1-3, with unresolved D. V was pared by 1 base and J by 0 bases, with 7 bases between. CDR3 length: 15 amino acids. Germline lookup yields CDR1 WSHSY and CDR2 SAAADI. The CDR3 DNA is TGCGCCAGCAGTGAGTTTGCCCCCTCTGGAAACACCATATATTTT. Translated: CASSEFAPSGNTIYF.

The rearrangement links TRBV12-3 or TRBV12-4 to TRBJ1-6; weak D call: TRBD1 (6 bases). This CDR3 comprises 14 residues. Trimming removed 8 bases from V and 7 bases from J, with 15 bases in between. CDR3 in amino acids: CASSPGHPNSPLHF. The CDR3 DNA is TGTGCCAGCTCTCCGGGACACCCGAATTCACCCCTCCACTTT.

V and J are TRBV5-4 and TRBJ2-2; TRBD2 is a possible D gene (5 bases). CDR3 length: 15 residues. Between the trimmed V and J ends, which lost 0 bases and 7 bases, there was a span of 13 bases. Germline-derived CDR1 and CDR2 are SGHNT and YYREEE (reference sequence). The CDR3 sequence is CASSLEGARGGELFF. The CDR3 DNA is TGTGCCAGCAGCTTGGAGGGAGCCCGGGGCGGGGAGCTGTTTTTT. The variable domain in full, completed from reference TRBV5-4 and TRBJ2-2, reads ETGVTQSPTHLIKTRGQQVTLRCSSQSGHNTVSWYQQALGQGPQFIFQYYREEENGRGNFPPRFSGLQFPNYSSELNVNALELDDSALYLCASSLEGARGGELFFGEGSRLTVL.

This clonotype was detected ten times or more. This chain uses TRBV7-2 with TRBJ2-6; possible D gene TRBD1, 5 bases. V gave up 5 bases and J gave up 3 bases, with 17 bases separating them. The CDR3 has 17 residues. Germline V gives CDR1 SGHTA, CDR2 FQGNSA. CDR3 in DNA: TGTGCCAGCAGCGCGCAGCCCCAGGGCAGTGGGGCCAACGTCCTGACTTTC. This translates into CASSAQPQGSGANVLTF.

This chain connects TRBV7-9 to TRBJ1-5; 9 positions match TRBD1. CDR1 is SEHNR, CDR2 FQNEAQ, per germline (reference sequence). J lost 5 bases, V lost 5 bases, and 7 bases had no gene match. This CDR3 has 15 amino acids. DNA for the CDR3: TGTGCCAGCAGCCGTACGGGACAGGGCTATCAGCCCCAGCATTTT. This encodes CASSRTGQGYQPQHF.

A remark on this clonotype: One junction end disagrees with the germline gene, perhaps due to a read error. The CDR3 sequence is CAGSDSHYGYTF. DNA for the CDR3: TGTGCCGGTAGTGACAGTCACTATGGCTACACCTTC. The chain uses TRBV19 and TRBJ1-2; the D gene is possibly TRBD1 (5 bases). The CDR3 loop spans 12 amino acids. Germline CDR1 is LNHDA and CDR2 is SQIVND (reference sequence).

This chain connects TRBV19 to TRBJ2-7, with D perhaps TRBD1 (6 bases). Germline assignment: CDR1 LNHDA and CDR2 SQIVND (reference sequence). The CDR3 has 15 residues. Trimming cost V 5 bases and J 0 bases, with 14 bases left between them. Here the CDR3 reads CASSLRGLHSYEQYF. CDR3 nucleotides: TGTGCCAGTAGTCTCAGGGGTCTCCACTCCTACGAGCAGTACTTC.